The 27 T cell receptor beta chains listed next were all sequenced from one sample in a study of metastatic and nonmetastatic thyroid tumors. TCRdb re-called the PCR reads through MiXCR. The repertoire holds more than 7,500 clones, with around 20% as singletons. Before thyroid surgery, none of the patients had received any treatment. Sequenced sample: adjacent normal tissue. The source of these receptors is a female donor with papillary thyroid cancer or a benign thyroid nodule (not recorded which). Some clones in this sample may be carry-over from other donors' samples.

This clone was observed at least ten times. The rearrangement links TRBV4-2 to TRBJ2-1; D unresolved. The CDR3 runs 14 residues. The V and J ends lost 6 bases and 3 bases respectively, with 12 bases between them. Germline loops: CDR1 LGHNA, CDR2 YNFKEQ. This CDR3 reads CASSGVYGYNEQFF. The DNA for the CDR3 is TGTGCCAGCAGTGGAGTGTATGGCTACAATGAGCAGTTCTTC.

This clone was detected ten times or more. The CDR3 loop reads CASSLTRAGHEQFF. DNA of the CDR3: TGTGCCAGCAGCTTGACGAGGGCTGGGCATGAGCAGTTCTTC. The rearrangement links TRBV7-2 to TRBJ2-1, with D tentatively TRBD2 (5 bases). V lost 3 bases, J lost 8 bases, and 14 bases lay in between. Germline CDR1 SGHTA, CDR2 FQGNSA. This CDR3 spans 14 amino acids.

The sample holds many counts of this clone. The chain recombines TRBV5-1 with TRBJ1-2; a possible D gene is TRBD1 (6 bases). Deletions cut 4 bases from V and 8 bases from J, with 18 bases between. The CDR3 covers 14 residues. Looked up from germline, CDR1 is SGHRS and CDR2 is YFSETQ. The CDR3 sequence is CASSQLDSNQGYTF. Here the CDR3 DNA reads TGCGCCAGCAGCCAATTGGACAGCAACCAGGGCTACACCTTC.

The rearrangement uses TRBV28 and TRBJ1-6; D is unresolved. This CDR3 has 15 amino acids. The V gene lost 4 bases and the J gene lost 10 bases, with 17 bases spanning the gap. The V gene's germline CDR1 is MDHEN and CDR2 SYDVKM. The CDR3 nucleotides read TGTGCCAGCAGTTCTTTGCACGGGAGCTCGTCACCCCTCCACTTT. Residues: CASSSLHGSSSPLHF.

V gene TRBV6-1 combines with J gene TRBJ1-2; D might be TRBD1 (5 bases). Germline lookup yields CDR1 MNHNS and CDR2 SASEGT. Trimming took off 6 bases at V and 1 base at J, with 9 bases between the two ends. The CDR3 loop spans 13 amino acids. CDR3: CASRQGFNYGYTF. The CDR3 bases are TGTGCCAGCAGGCAGGGTTTTAACTATGGCTACACCTTC.

The chain uses TRBV27 and TRBJ2-7, with TRBD1 matching over 10 bases. The germline gives CDR1 MNHEY, CDR2 SMNVEV (reference sequence). Germline trimming cut 8 bases from V and 6 bases from J; bases unmatched to any gene: 10. This CDR3 spans 14 amino acids. The CDR3 protein is CASSSRDRGSEQYF. The DNA for the CDR3 is TGTGCCAGCTCAAGTCGGGACAGGGGAAGCGAGCAGTACTTC.

This clone was counted at least ten times. The rearrangement uses TRBV9 and TRBJ2-1; 13 nucleotides line up with TRBD2. CDR3 size: 15 residues. Trimming at V came to 3 bases and at J to 4 bases, leaving 1 base not matched to a gene. Germline loops: CDR1 SGDLS, CDR2 YYNGEE. CDR3 DNA sequence: TGTGCCAGCAGCGGACTAGCGGGGGGATACAATGAGCAGTTCTTC. Translation: CASSGLAGGYNEQFF.

The chain has TRBV12-3 or TRBV12-4 and TRBJ2-7, with 11 bases matching TRBD1. The ends lost 5 bases at V and 8 bases at J; junction bases unmatched: 11. The CDR3 length is 15 residues. CDR3 DNA sequence: TGTGCCAGCAGTCTTCCGGGACAGGGGGTTAGAAAGCAGTACTTC. Protein sequence: CASSLPGQGVRKQYF.

This clone is medium-sized (0.01 to 0.1%) within its sample. The CDR3 coding sequence is TGTGCCAGCAGTTACTGGGACAGGGAAGATGGCTACACCTTC. As protein: CASSYWDREDGYTF. The chain links TRBV6-2 or TRBV6-3 to TRBJ1-2; 9 bases map to TRBD1. The germline V gene has CDR1 MNHEY and CDR2 SVGEGT. The junction had 3 bases not matched to a gene; V was cut back by 1 base and J by 6 bases. The length of the CDR3 is 14 residues.

Notes on this clone: A much larger clonotype is one base distant, so this may be a read error. The rearrangement uses TRBV29-1 and TRBJ2-1, with TRBD1 matching 10 bases. The CDR3 extends over 14 amino acids. The germline CDR1 and CDR2 sequences are SQVTM and ANQGSEA. This CDR3 reads CSVEGPTGGNGQFF. The CDR3 DNA follows: TGCAGCGTTGAGGGACCGACAGGGGGCAATGGGCAGTTCTTC.

The CDR3 sequence is CASSFSGQGWYGYTF. In nucleotides, the CDR3 is TGTGCCAGCAGTTTCTCGGGACAGGGATGGTATGGCTACACCTTC. This chain uses TRBV6-6 with TRBJ1-2; TRBD1 aligns across 9 bases. Germline trimming cut 4 bases from V and 5 bases from J; bases unmatched to any gene: 8. The CDR3 runs 15 residues. The germline V gene has CDR1 MNHNY and CDR2 SVGAGI (reference sequence).

In its sample, this clone was seen once. An end of the junction differs from the germline gene, which may be a read error. This chain joins TRBV7-2 and TRBJ2-5; TRBD1 is a possible D gene (6 bases). Germline-derived CDR1 and CDR2 are SGHTA and FQGNSA. This CDR3 has 15 residues. The CDR3 region is CASSLVVGRQETQYF. The CDR3 nucleotides read TGTGCCAGCAGCTTAGTTGTGGGAAGACAGGAGACGCAGTACTTC.

This clone is medium-sized by share. V and J are TRBV5-1 and TRBJ2-5, with D unclear. CDR3 size: 13 residues. Trimming removed 5 bases at V and 0 bases at J, with 8 bases between. In germline, CDR1 is SGHRS, CDR2 YFSETQ. The CDR3 DNA reads as TGCGCCAGCAGTCGGAAAGACCAAGAGACCCAGTACTTC. This codes for CASSRKDQETQYF.

Points on this clone: At one of its ends the junction is not consistent with the germline gene, which may arise from a read error. The gene calls are TRBV25-1 and TRBJ1-1, with D hard to call. Germline V CDR1 and CDR2: MGHDK, SYGVNS. This CDR3 is built from 12 residues. CDR3 DNA sequence: TGTGCCAGTAGTGAAGCCTCCACTGAAGCTTTCTTT. Residues: CASSEASTEAFF.

Many counts were recorded for this clone. The chain links TRBV30 to TRBJ2-7; 8 nucleotides align to TRBD1. V dropped 3 bases and J dropped 5; count of bases not matched to a gene: 12. Germline lookup yields CDR1 GTSNPN and CDR2 SVGIG (reference sequence). The CDR3 runs 15 residues. The CDR3 bases are TGTGCCTGGAGCTCCGGGACAGGAGTCTTTCACGAGCAGTACTTC. Translation gives CAWSSGTGVFHEQYF.

J is TRBJ1-1 and V is TRBV30; 8 nucleotides agree with TRBD1. Germline V CDR1 and CDR2: GTSNPN, SVGIG (reference sequence). J lost 3 bases, V lost 4 bases, and 1 base had no gene match. The CDR3 has 12 residues. As DNA, the CDR3 is TGTGCCTGGACGGACAGGGACACTGAAGCTTTCTTT. Amino acids: CAWTDRDTEAFF. The full variable domain, its missing parts supplied by reference TRBV30 and TRBJ1-1, is SQTIHQWPATLVQPVGSPLSLECTVEGTSNPNLYWYRQAAGRGLQLLFYSVGIGQISSEVPQNLSASRPQDRQFILSSKKLLLSDSGFYLCAWTDRDTEAFFGQGTRLTVV.

CDR3 loop: CASSPDRGGEQYF. The CDR3, as DNA: TGTGCCAGCAGCCCGGACAGGGGGGGAGAGCAGTACTTC. This sequence joins TRBV7-2 and TRBJ2-7; 10 nucleotides agree with TRBD1. V lost 5 bases, J lost 7 bases, and 5 bases stayed unmatched. CDR3 size: 13 residues. CDR1 is SGHTA and CDR2 is FQGNSA in the germline V gene.

This clone is judged medium-sized. The V call is TRBV6-2 or TRBV6-3, the J call TRBJ2-2, with D hard to call. The CDR3 is 14 amino acids. V dropped 2 bases and J dropped 3 bases, with 7 bases sitting between them. Germline values: CDR1 MNHEY, CDR2 SVGEGT. Written as DNA, the CDR3 is TGTGCCAGCAGTTACCCCGGATACACCGGGGAGCTGTTTTTT. This translates into CASSYPGYTGELFF.

Within the sample, this clone is medium-sized. The CDR3 sequence is CASSEGQSDTGELFF. The CDR3 region has the DNA TGTGCCAGCAGTGAGGGGCAATCGGACACCGGGGAGCTGTTTTTT. The V and J genes are TRBV2 and TRBJ2-2, with a weak D call TRBD1 (5 bases). Trimming removed 3 bases from V and 3 bases from J, with 11 bases in between. Germline lookup yields CDR1 SNHLY and CDR2 FYNNEI. CDR3 length: 15 amino acids.

By sample share, this clone is medium-sized (0.01 to 0.1%). The CDR3 spells CASSPAQGPILYLYGYTF. DNA for the CDR3: TGTGCCAGCAGCCCCGCACAGGGTCCAATTCTTTACCTCTATGGCTACACCTTC. The chain uses TRBV28 and TRBJ1-2; maybe TRBD1 (6 bases). V was cut by 6 bases and J by 4 bases, with 27 bases left in between. CDR1 and CDR2 from the germline V gene are MDHEN and SYDVKM. The length of the CDR3 is 18 residues.

This chain links TRBV20-1 with TRBJ2-7, with D maybe TRBD2 (6 bases). Germline V lookup: CDR1 DFQATT, CDR2 SNEGSKA (reference sequence). CDR3 length equals 13 residues. Trimming took off 0 bases at V and 13 bases at J, with 19 bases between the two ends. CDR3 DNA sequence: TGCAGTGCTAGAGAATATAGCGGTTACGATCATTACTTC. Amino acids: CSAREYSGYDHYF.

The table lists this clone with many counts. Germline and junction disagree at one end, which may indicate a read error. In nucleotides, the CDR3 is TGCAGTGCTAGAGTATTGGGTTTC. Translating gives CSARVLGF. This chain joins TRBV20-1 and TRBJ2-6; D ambiguous. The CDR3 extends over 8 amino acids. CDR1 and CDR2 (germline): DFQATT, SNEGSKA (reference sequence).

This clone occurred many times. The chain recombines TRBV18 with TRBJ1-1, with D possibly matching TRBD1 (6 bases). There are 13 residues in the CDR3. The V gene's germline CDR1 is KGHSH and CDR2 LQKENI. V was pared by 3 bases and J by 12 bases, with 17 bases between. The CDR3 DNA follows: TGTGCCAGCTCACCTGGCGTTCGGGGGGCAACTTTCTTT. This translates into CASSPGVRGATFF.

This clone was seen a few times. CDR3 residues: CASRILQGHEQYF. CDR3 nucleotides: TGTGCCAGCAGAATCCTACAGGGCCACGAGCAGTACTTC. The chain links TRBV6-1 to TRBJ2-7, with D possibly matching TRBD1 (6 bases). Germline V gene sequence: CDR1 MNHNS, CDR2 SASEGT. The CDR3 runs to 13 residues. The V end was cut by 6 bases, the J end by 5 bases, with 14 bases between.

The chain couples TRBV5-1 to TRBJ2-5; no clear D gene. Germline V gene lookup returns CDR1 SGHRS and CDR2 YFSETQ. CDR3 length: 16 residues. V gave up 5 bases and J gave up 3 bases, with 20 bases separating them. As DNA, the CDR3 is TGCGCCAGCAGATGGGGTATAGTGAGCGCAAAAGAGACCCAGTACTTC. It yields the protein CASRWGIVSAKETQYF.

This clone has more than one count but fewer than ten. The rearrangement links TRBV6-1 to TRBJ2-7, with D uncertain. Per the germline V gene, CDR1 is MNHNS and CDR2 is SASEGT. The CDR3 has 12 residues. V lost 2 bases and J 6 bases, leaving 8 bases between the germline ends. The CDR3 loop reads CASSEMWSEQYF. The CDR3 nucleotides are TGTGCCAGCAGTGAAATGTGGTCCGAGCAGTACTTC.

As concerns this clone: The CDR3 does not end in the conserved phenylalanine or tryptophan, so this is likely a read error. It is unclear where the CDR3 begins or ends on the DNA, so no DNA is shown, and the CDR3 is as TCRdb lists it. V usage is TRBV20-1 and J usage is TRBJ2-7; the table's TRBD2 call for D was not verified on the DNA. Germline V gives CDR1 DFQATT, CDR2 SNEGSKA (reference sequence). The CDR3 totals 13 residues, both ends included. CDR3 amino acids: CSAREYSVYEQCL.